The table lists the clone carrying this TCR beta chain with many counts. Its target is unknown. TCR cDNA molecules were tagged individually, and each one carried a unique molecular identifier. TCRdb fed the 5' RACE reads into MiXCR, producing one record per CDR3 protein. The sample has about 53,000 distinct CDR3 sequences, less than 9% seen once. The sample is drawn from a study of spatial heterogeneity in lung cancer. Overall study results and limits: At resection, ubiquitous expanded tumor TCRs appeared in blood more than at follow-up.

Regarding time point: sample taken at primary tumor resection. Sequencing covered unsorted whole RNA taken from tumor, nontumor lung or frozen PBMC. Per the germline V gene, CDR1 is LGHNA and CDR2 is YNFKEQ. V was shortened by 2 bases and J by 3 bases, with 18 bases between the two germline ends. The CDR3 spans 17 residues. This specimen was PBMCs, taken at surgery. The clonotype comes from a female donor with early-stage non-small cell lung cancer. V usage is TRBV4-2 and J usage is TRBJ2-3; D unclear. The CDR3 bases are TGTGCCAGCAGCCAAACCGTTCGAAGGGCCGAGACAGATACGCAGTATTTT. It is translated as CASSQTVRRAETDTQYF.